The T cell receptor beta chain under discussion was sequenced for a study of blood T cell repertoires in COVID-19 (dated by TCRdb to about 2020). At the level of the whole study: Samples covering the acute and convalescent phases of COVID-19 were provided by collaborators in the United States, Italy and Spain. Sample metadata almost always included a de-identified subject ID, COVID-19 status, age in years and sex. The repertoires were released in a freely available public database meant as a resource for research on the immune response to SARS-CoV-2. Deeply sampled blood TCRbeta repertoires from subjects exposed to, actively infected with, or recovered from COVID-19 were included in the dataset. Where HLA class I and class II types were available, the types were taken from metadata supplied by the sample provider, not from assay-based typing. The samples were drawn from the first 160 participants of the ongoing ImmuneRACE study and from 1,254 subjects provided by 6 global collaborators. The prospective study material was composed of cDNA or gDNA derived from T cells, B-cell-depleted T cells, or PBMCs. Overall study outcomes, separate from this receptor: The quantity of clinical and demographic metadata differed by source and by participant and was supplied without curation.

In the prospective study, participants were 18 to 89 years old, resided in about two dozen geographic areas of the United States, and were enrolled through a virtual design. In the prospective study, participants were assigned to cohorts based on the clinical history participants reported in a screening survey and a study questionnaire. For ImmuneRACE Cohort 3, a participant was defined as recovered based on two consecutive negative NP/OP PCR tests, clearance by a healthcare professional, or resolution of symptoms. In the prospective study, whole blood, serum and a nasopharyngeal or oropharyngeal swab were collected from each participant by mobile phlebotomists. Additional blood draws and questionnaires over a 2-month period could optionally be provided by prospective study participants. Prospective study blood samples were shipped either frozen or at room temperature before DNA extraction. The germline V gene gives CDR1 as MNHEY and CDR2 as SVGAGI. V is cut by 7 bases and J by 8 bases, and the space between the germline ends is 15 bases. From the cysteine through the phenylalanine, the CDR3 covers 14 amino acids. This entry keeps only the CDR3 DNA: 42 bases, framed from base 1.

Comments on this clone: Its antigen is not yet known. No base-level quality is on record; no much larger clone is a single base apart.

TCRbeta CDR3 regions were amplified from genomic DNA using the immunoSEQ Assay, a bias-controlled multiplex PCR. The original pipeline was this. The number of nucleated cells in each sample was estimated from the amplification of reference gene primers within the assay. Sequence reads were collapsed and filtered to measure the absolute abundance of every unique TCRbeta CDR3 rearrangement. For each sample, productive Simpson clonality was calculated as the square root of Simpson's diversity index over productive rearrangements. The immuneACCESS repertoire file appears here via TCRdb, limited to in-frame rearrangements. These files lack a portion of the clones; in checked studies, under half of the deficit traces to unresolved V genes, and the cause of the others is not known. V, J and clone size reflect that table, while D and trimming were determined from the DNA. Within this sample are about 280,000 clones, with 85% of them counted one time only. 2% to 3% of the sample is taken by the ten largest.

The V and J genes are TRBV6-5 and TRBJ1-6; the D gene cannot be resolved reliably. The TCR sequence derives from a woman between 45 and 65 years old who had recovered from COVID-19. The specimen was PBMCs or T cells enriched from blood (not recorded which). CDR3 loop: CASIIGVSDSPLHF. In nucleotides, the sequence is TGTGCCAGCATTATAGGAGTATCAGATTCACCCCTCCACTTT.